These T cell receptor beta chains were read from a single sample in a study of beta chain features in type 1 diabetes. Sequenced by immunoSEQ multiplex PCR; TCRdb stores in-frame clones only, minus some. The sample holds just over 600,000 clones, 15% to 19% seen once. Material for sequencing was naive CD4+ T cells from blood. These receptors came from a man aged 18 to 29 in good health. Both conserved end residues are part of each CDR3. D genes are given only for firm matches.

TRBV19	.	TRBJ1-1	CASSISFSEAFF
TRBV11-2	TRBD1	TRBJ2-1	CASSLRQGRRDEQFF
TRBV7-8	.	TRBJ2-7	CASRYRGGSYEQYF
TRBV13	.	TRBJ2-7	CASSLRRDTHEQYF
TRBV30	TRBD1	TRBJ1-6	CAWSVLRGRNSPLHF
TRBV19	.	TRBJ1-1	CASREPGGRRGPRVNTEAFF
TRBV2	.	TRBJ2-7	CASKLDGPYEQYF
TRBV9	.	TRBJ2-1	CASSVGPTYNEQFF
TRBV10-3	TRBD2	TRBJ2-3	CAILSGGVTDTQYF
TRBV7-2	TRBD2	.	CASSPDASGRTYEQYF
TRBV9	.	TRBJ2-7	CASSLAPGTAYEQYF
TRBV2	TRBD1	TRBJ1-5	CASSGGQGGNQPQHF
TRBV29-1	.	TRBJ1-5	CSVGGNSNQPQHF
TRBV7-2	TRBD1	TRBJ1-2	CASSLAVRGPRNYGYTF
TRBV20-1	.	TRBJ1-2	CSAPDWGYTF
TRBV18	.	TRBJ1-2	CASSLGTDYGYTF
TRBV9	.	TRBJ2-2	CASSVGLLLRVLNTGELFF
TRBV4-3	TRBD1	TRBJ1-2	CASSQDQTGSYGYTF
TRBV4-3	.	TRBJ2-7	CASSRVGTQGGEQYF
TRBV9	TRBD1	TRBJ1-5	CASSHRGGNQPQHF
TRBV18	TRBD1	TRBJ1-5	CASSPQGQGGHQPQHF
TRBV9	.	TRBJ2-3	CASSRDPKLGHTQYF
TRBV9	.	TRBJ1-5	CASSVAAGIGQPQHF
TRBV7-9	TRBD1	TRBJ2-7	CASSRTGGLYEQYF
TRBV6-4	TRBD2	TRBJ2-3	CASSYLAGGRDTQYF
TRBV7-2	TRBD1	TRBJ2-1	CASSWTGRWNEQFF
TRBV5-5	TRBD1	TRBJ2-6	CASSLVTGDSGANVLTF